The 25 T cell receptor beta chains below all came from one sample that was sequenced in a study of cytomegalovirus exposure and HLA in healthy donors. The PCR contained 60 Vbeta and 13 Jbeta primers. Sequencing was performed with immunoSEQ multiplex PCR; in TCRdb, only in-frame clones are kept and a portion is missing. The sample has about 140,000 clones, just under 85% seen once. The source material was PBMCs. The receptors derive from a woman aged 40 to 49 in good health and CMV-seronegative.

This chain connects TRBV6-6 to TRBJ1-2; TRBD1 matches at 8 bases. With 5 bases clipped from V and 14 bases from J, the junction kept 13 bases outside the gene matches. This CDR3 contains 13 residues. The germline gives CDR1 MNHNY, CDR2 SVGAGI (reference sequence). CDR3 sequence: CASSHRDRNANTF. In DNA form, the CDR3 reads TGTGCCAGCAGTCACCGGGACAGGAATGCTAATACCTTC.

The CDR3 sequence: CASSPSRSSGTTRSSYEQYF. The CDR3 DNA reads TGTGCCAGCAGCCCCTCGCGGTCTAGCGGTACCACTAGGAGCTCCTACGAGCAGTACTTC. The genes are TRBV21-1 and TRBJ2-7; no check of the table's D call, TRBD2, against the DNA was made. TRBV21-1 is a pseudogene segment. The CDR3 has 20 residues.

This chain uses TRBV6-5 with TRBJ1-1; the match to TRBD1 covers 7 bases. This CDR3 spans 14 amino acids. The germline gives CDR1 MNHEY, CDR2 SVGAGI. Trimming at V came to 0 bases and at J to 6 bases, leaving 4 bases not matched to a gene. CDR3 loop: CASSYSPGQPEAFF. The DNA of the CDR3 is TGTGCCAGCAGTTACTCTCCGGGACAGCCTGAAGCTTTCTTT.

The chain uses TRBV5-1 and TRBJ2-7; D is unclear. The germline CDR1 and CDR2 sequences are SGHRS and YFSETQ. This CDR3 has 15 residues. The V and J ends lost 2 bases and 6 bases respectively, with 18 bases between them. The CDR3 protein is CASSLDILRVREQYF. For the CDR3, the DNA is TGCGCCAGCAGCTTAGATATTTTACGTGTGCGCGAGCAGTACTTC.

This clone showed up just once. The chain is built from TRBV23-1 and TRBJ2-7; 10 bases line up with TRBD2. TRBV23-1 is designated an ORF whose function remains uncertain. The ends lost 2 bases at V and 3 bases at J; junction bases unmatched: 7. The CDR3 runs to 16 residues. The CDR3 DNA reads as TGCGCCAGCAGTCAACTAGCGGGAGAGGTGGTCTACGAGCAGTACTTC. Amino acids: CASSQLAGEVVYEQYF.

The chain employs TRBV6-5 and TRBJ2-2, with TRBD1 as a possible D gene (6 bases). The CDR3 is 15 amino acids. V was trimmed by 2 bases and J by 4 bases, leaving 11 bases between them. CDR1 and CDR2 (germline): MNHEY, SVGAGI. Here the CDR3 reads CASSYVDRVTGELFF. CDR3 DNA: TGTGCCAGCAGTTACGTGGACAGAGTCACCGGGGAGCTGTTTTTT.

The CDR3 DNA sequence: TGTGCCAGCAGCCCGGGACAGGCCACCACTGAAGCTTTCTTT. It specifies CASSPGQATTEAFF. The V gene is TRBV28, the J gene TRBJ1-1; 8 bases fit TRBD1. Trimming removed 6 bases from V and 4 bases from J; junction bases left unmatched: 7. CDR1 is MDHEN and CDR2 is SYDVKM in the germline V gene. This CDR3 comprises 14 residues. Using reference TRBV28 and TRBJ1-1 for the parts outside the CDR3, the full variable domain is DVKVTQSSRYLVKRTGEKVFLECVQDMDHENMFWYRQDPGLGLRLIYFSYDVKMKEKGDIPEGYSVSREKKERFSLILESASTNQTSMYLCASSPGQATTEAFFGQGTRLTVV.

The chain employs TRBV6-5 and TRBJ2-3; 9 nucleotides agree with TRBD2. V lost 4 bases, J lost 0 bases, and 5 bases stayed unmatched. The CDR3 totals 16 residues. CDR1 and CDR2 from the germline V gene are MNHEY and SVGAGI. CDR3 nucleotide sequence: TGTGCCAGCAGTTTAACAGGACTAGCGAGCACAGATACGCAGTATTTT. It specifies CASSLTGLASTDTQYF.

The chain employs TRBV7-6 and TRBJ2-3, with 8 bases aligning to TRBD2. The V segment lost 6 bases and the J segment 2 bases; nucleotides outside the gene matches: 10. The CDR3 length is 16 residues. The germline gives CDR1 SGHVS, CDR2 FNYEAQ. In nucleotides, the CDR3 is TGTGCCAGCAGACCTACCGGGACTAGGTCCACAGATACGCAGTATTTT. Translated, it gives CASRPTGTRSTDTQYF.

The J gene is TRBJ2-4, the V gene TRBV7-9; 7 bases are shared with TRBD1. V trimming: 0 bases; J trimming: 5 bases; junction bases outside the gene matches: 16. The CDR3 runs to 19 residues. The germline V gene encodes CDR1 SEHNR and CDR2 FQNEAQ (reference sequence). The CDR3 nucleotides are TGTGCCAGCAGCTTAGCGACAGGGTGGGACACAGTTGGGGAAAACATTCAGTACTTC. Its translation: CASSLATGWDTVGENIQYF. Filled out from reference TRBV7-9 and TRBJ2-4, the complete variable domain reads DTGVSQNPRHKITKRGQNVTFRCDPISEHNRLYWYRQTLGQGPEFLTYFQNEAQLEKSRLLSDRFSAERPKGSFSTLEIQRTEQGDSAMYLCASSLATGWDTVGENIQYFGAGTRLSVL.

This clone was recorded once. J is TRBJ1-3 and V is TRBV28, with D possibly matching TRBD1 (6 bases). V lost 4 bases and J 0 bases, leaving 10 bases between the germline ends. Germline values: CDR1 MDHEN, CDR2 SYDVKM. CDR3 length: 15 residues. The CDR3 here is CASSSHRVSGNTIYF. Here the CDR3 DNA reads TGTGCCAGCAGTTCACACAGGGTCTCTGGAAACACCATATATTTT.

There are a few counts of this clone. The V gene is TRBV25-1, the J gene TRBJ1-1; the D gene is possibly TRBD1 (5 bases). CDR3 length equals 13 residues. CDR1 MGHDK and CDR2 SYGVNS come from the germline V gene. Deletions cut 4 bases from V and 5 bases from J, with 11 bases between. CDR3 in DNA: TGTGCCAGCAGTGTAACCGGGGGGACTGAAGCTTTCTTT. It codes for CASSVTGGTEAFF.

The chain combines TRBV7-2 with TRBJ2-7; D may be TRBD2 (5 bases). V was cut by 4 bases and J by 3 bases, with 7 bases left in between. This CDR3 contains 12 residues. The germline CDR1 and CDR2 sequences are SGHTA and FQGNSA. This CDR3 reads CASSSRGYEQYF. CDR3 bases: TGTGCCAGCAGCTCCCGGGGCTACGAGCAGTACTTC.

The chain links TRBV5-8 to TRBJ2-3, with D possibly being TRBD2 (7 bases). CDR1 is SGHTS and CDR2 is YDEGEE in the germline V gene. The CDR3 is 14 amino acids. With 0 bases removed from V and 6 bases from J, the gap between germline ends came to 11 bases. The chain's CDR3 is CASSLAGGGDTQYF. As DNA, the CDR3 is TGTGCCAGCAGCTTGGCGGGGGGCGGGGATACGCAGTATTTT.

The CDR3 protein is CASSLGLEQETQYF. CDR3 DNA: TGCGCCAGCAGCTTGGGACTGGAACAAGAGACCCAGTACTTC. The chain links TRBV5-1 to TRBJ2-5; the D is unclear. CDR1 is SGHRS, CDR2 YFSETQ, per germline. The CDR3 totals 14 residues. Trimming took 0 bases from V and 2 from J, leaving 8 bases between them.

The J gene is TRBJ2-3, the V gene TRBV9; perhaps TRBD1 as D (5 bases). The germline V gene has CDR1 SGDLS and CDR2 YYNGEE. The CDR3 loop spans 13 amino acids. The V and J ends lost 2 bases and 4 bases respectively, with 8 bases between them. CDR3 residues: CASSVTGPDTQYF. The CDR3 DNA reads as TGTGCCAGCAGCGTTACAGGCCCAGATACGCAGTATTTT. Complete variable domain (other parts from reference TRBV9 and TRBJ2-3): DSGVTQTPKHLITATGQRVTLRCSPRSGDLSVYWYQQSLDQGLQFLIQYYNGEERAKGNILERFSAQQFPDLHSELNLSSLELGDSALYFCASSVTGPDTQYFGPGTRLTVL.

This clone was recorded only once. V gene TRBV6-6 combines with J gene TRBJ1-2, with 7 bases lining up with TRBD1. Losses at the gene ends were 4 bases for V and 1 base for J; bases not matched to a gene: 6. Germline CDR1 is MNHNY and CDR2 is SVGAGI (reference sequence). The CDR3 is 15 amino acids. CDR3 nucleotides: TGTGCCAGCAGTTTAGGGACAGCTTATAACTATGGCTACACCTTC. This sequence encodes CASSLGTAYNYGYTF.

The chain couples TRBV2 to TRBJ1-1; TRBD1 might be the D (5 bases). CDR1 is SNHLY and CDR2 is FYNNEI in the germline V gene. Trimming removed 6 bases from V and 5 bases from J, with 10 bases in between. CDR3 length: 12 residues. The CDR3 here is CASSGEGTEAFF. The CDR3 bases are TGTGCCAGCAGCGGGGAGGGGACTGAAGCTTTCTTT.

The chain has TRBV6-5 and TRBJ1-4; 9 nucleotides align to TRBD1. Germline V gives CDR1 MNHEY, CDR2 SVGAGI. The V and J ends lost 6 bases and 8 bases, in that order; junction bases with no gene match: 7. The CDR3 covers 14 residues. CDR3 bases: TGTGCCAGCAGCACAGGGGGCTTGAGCGAAAAACTGTTTTTT. Translation gives CASSTGGLSEKLFF.

J is TRBJ1-4 and V is TRBV5-6, with unresolved D. The germline gives CDR1 SGHDT, CDR2 YYEEEE. This CDR3 has 13 amino acids. V shed 2 bases and J shed 4 bases, with 6 bases lying between them. CDR3 sequence: CASSFDNNEKLFF. As DNA, the CDR3 is TGTGCCAGCAGCTTTGACAATAATGAAAAACTGTTTTTT.

V gene TRBV4-1 combines with J gene TRBJ2-5; perhaps TRBD2 as D (6 bases). The DNA end is a closer match to TRBJ2-7, so the J assignment may be wrong. CDR1 is MGHRA and CDR2 is YSYEKL in the germline V gene. This CDR3 is built from 15 residues. CDR3 coding DNA: TGCGCCAGCAGCCAAGAGCGGGGTAGCTCCTACGAGCAGTACTTC. It codes for CASSQERGSSYEQYF.

Here the CDR3 reads CASSPTGGLNTEAFF. For the CDR3, the DNA is TGTGCCAGCAGCCCTACTGGGGGCCTGAACACTGAAGCTTTCTTT. This sequence joins TRBV7-3 and TRBJ1-1, with a tentative D call TRBD1 (6 bases). This CDR3 spans 15 amino acids. The V gene lost 5 bases and the J gene lost 0 bases, with 13 bases spanning the gap. Germline values: CDR1 SGHTA, CDR2 FQGTGA.

This sequence joins TRBV7-2 and TRBJ2-7; D might be TRBD1 (5 bases). Germline CDR1 reads SGHTA; CDR2 reads FQGNSA. There are 13 residues in the CDR3. The V gene lost 5 bases and the J gene lost 7 bases, with 15 bases spanning the gap. The CDR3: CASSPKAGLEQYF. The DNA for the CDR3 is TGTGCCAGCAGCCCTAAGGCAGGGCTAGAGCAGTACTTC.

The J gene is TRBJ1-6, the V gene TRBV4-3, with D uncertain. V was clipped by 0 bases and J by 11 bases, with 11 bases between them. This CDR3 spans 14 amino acids. CDR1 is LGHNA and CDR2 is YSLEER in the germline V gene. CDR3 in DNA: TGCGCCAGCAGCCAAGATCTGTATTCGGCACCCCTCCACTTT. It translates to CASSQDLYSAPLHF.

J is TRBJ1-3 and V is TRBV2, with TRBD1 identical over 7 bases. The junction had 1 base not matched to a gene; V was cut back by 5 bases and J by 0 bases. Germline CDR1 SNHLY, CDR2 FYNNEI. The CDR3 sequence is 14 residues long. The CDR3 DNA reads TGTGCCAGCAGTCCAGGGGGCTCTGGAAACACCATATATTTT. Its translation is CASSPGGSGNTIYF.